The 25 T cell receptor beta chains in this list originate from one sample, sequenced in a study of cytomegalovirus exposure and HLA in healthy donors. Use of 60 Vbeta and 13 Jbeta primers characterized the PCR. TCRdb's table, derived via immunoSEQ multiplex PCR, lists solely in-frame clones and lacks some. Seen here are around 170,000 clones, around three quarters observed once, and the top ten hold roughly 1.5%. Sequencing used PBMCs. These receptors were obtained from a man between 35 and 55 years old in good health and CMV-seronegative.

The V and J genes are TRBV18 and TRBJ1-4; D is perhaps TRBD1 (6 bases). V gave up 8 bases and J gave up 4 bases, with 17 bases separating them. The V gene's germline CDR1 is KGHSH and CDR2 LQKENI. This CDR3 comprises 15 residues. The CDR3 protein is CASRGTRGRNEKLFF. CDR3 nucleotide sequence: TGTGCCAGCCGAGGGACAAGGGGCCGTAATGAAAAACTGTTTTTT.

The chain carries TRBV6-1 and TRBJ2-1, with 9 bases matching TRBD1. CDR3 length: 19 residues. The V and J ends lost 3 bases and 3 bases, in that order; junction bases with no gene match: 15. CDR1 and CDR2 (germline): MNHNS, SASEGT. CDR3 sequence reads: CASSDRDRAELARYNEQFF. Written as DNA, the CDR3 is TGTGCCAGCAGTGATAGGGACAGGGCGGAACTAGCCCGCTACAATGAGCAGTTCTTC.

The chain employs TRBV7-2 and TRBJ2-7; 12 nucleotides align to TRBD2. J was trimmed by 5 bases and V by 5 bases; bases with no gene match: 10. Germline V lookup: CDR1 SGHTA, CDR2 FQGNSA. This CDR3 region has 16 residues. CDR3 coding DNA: TGTGCCAGCAGCCCCCGACTAGCGGGAGACGTAAACGAGCAGTACTTC. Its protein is CASSPRLAGDVNEQYF.

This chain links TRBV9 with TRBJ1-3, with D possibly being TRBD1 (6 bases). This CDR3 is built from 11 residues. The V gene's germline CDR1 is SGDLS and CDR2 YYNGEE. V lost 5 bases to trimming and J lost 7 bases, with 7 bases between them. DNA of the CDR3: TGTGCCAGCAGGCAGGGGAACACCATATATTTT. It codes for CASRQGNTIYF.

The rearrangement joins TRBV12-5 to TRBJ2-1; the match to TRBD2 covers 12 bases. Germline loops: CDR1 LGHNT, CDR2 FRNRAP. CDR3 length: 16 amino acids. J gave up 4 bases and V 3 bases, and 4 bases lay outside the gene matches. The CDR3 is CASGFLGLAGYNEQFF. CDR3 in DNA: TGTGCTAGTGGTTTCCTAGGACTAGCGGGGTACAATGAGCAGTTCTTC.

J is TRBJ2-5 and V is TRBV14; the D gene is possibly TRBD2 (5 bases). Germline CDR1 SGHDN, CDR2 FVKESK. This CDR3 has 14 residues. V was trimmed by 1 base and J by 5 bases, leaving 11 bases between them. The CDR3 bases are TGTGCCAGCAGCCAAGGGGGAACGGGGGAGACCCAGTACTTC. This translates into CASSQGGTGETQYF.

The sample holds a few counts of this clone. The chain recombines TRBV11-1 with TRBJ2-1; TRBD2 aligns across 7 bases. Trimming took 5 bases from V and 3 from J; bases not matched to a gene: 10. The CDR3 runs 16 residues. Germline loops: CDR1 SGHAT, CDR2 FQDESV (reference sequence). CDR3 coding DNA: TGTGCCAGCAGCGTGGGCTCCGGCGGGAGCTACAATGAGCAGTTCTTC. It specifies CASSVGSGGSYNEQFF.

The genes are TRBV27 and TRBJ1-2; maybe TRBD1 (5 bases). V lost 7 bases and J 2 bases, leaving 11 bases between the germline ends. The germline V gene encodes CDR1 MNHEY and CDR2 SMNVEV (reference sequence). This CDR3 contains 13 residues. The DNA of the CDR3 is TGTGCCAGCACCCCGGCAGGGAACTATGGCTACACCTTC. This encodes CASTPAGNYGYTF.

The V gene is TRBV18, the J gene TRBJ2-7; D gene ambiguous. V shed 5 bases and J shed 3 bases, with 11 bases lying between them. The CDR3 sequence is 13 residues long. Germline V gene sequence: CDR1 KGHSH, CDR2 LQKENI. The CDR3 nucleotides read TGTGCCAGCTCAGCTACACAGCTCTACGAGCAGTACGTC. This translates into CASSATQLYEQYV.

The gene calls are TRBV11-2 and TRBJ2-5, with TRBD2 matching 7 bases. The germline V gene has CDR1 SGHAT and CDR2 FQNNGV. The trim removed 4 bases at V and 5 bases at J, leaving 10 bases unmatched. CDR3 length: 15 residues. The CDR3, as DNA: TGTGCCAGCAGCTACCAGACTAGCCGGGGGGAGACCCAGTACTTC. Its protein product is CASSYQTSRGETQYF. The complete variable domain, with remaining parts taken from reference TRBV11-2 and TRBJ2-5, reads EAGVAQSPRYKIIEKRQSVAFWCNPISGHATLYWYQQILGQGPKLLIQFQNNGVVDDSQLPKDRFSAERLKGVDSTLKIQPAKLEDSAVYLCASSYQTSRGETQYFGPGTRLLVL.

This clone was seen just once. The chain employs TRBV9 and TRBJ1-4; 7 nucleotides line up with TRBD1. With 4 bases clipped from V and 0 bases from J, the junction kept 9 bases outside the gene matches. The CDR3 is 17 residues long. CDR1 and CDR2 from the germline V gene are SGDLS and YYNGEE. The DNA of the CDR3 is TGTGCCAGCAGCCAAACGACAGGGTCGACAACTAATGAAAAACTGTTTTTT. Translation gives CASSQTTGSTTNEKLFF.

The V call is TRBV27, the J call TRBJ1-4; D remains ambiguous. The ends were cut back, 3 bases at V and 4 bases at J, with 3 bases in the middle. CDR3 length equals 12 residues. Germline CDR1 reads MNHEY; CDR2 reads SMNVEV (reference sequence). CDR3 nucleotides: TGTGCCAGCAGTTTCATTAATGAAAAACTGTTTTTT. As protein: CASSFINEKLFF.

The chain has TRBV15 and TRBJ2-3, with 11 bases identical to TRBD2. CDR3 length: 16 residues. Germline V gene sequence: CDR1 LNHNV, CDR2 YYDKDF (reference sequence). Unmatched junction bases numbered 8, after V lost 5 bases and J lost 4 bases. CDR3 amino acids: CATSGRLAGLPDTQYF. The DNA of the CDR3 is TGTGCCACCAGCGGCCGACTAGCGGGATTGCCAGATACGCAGTATTTT.

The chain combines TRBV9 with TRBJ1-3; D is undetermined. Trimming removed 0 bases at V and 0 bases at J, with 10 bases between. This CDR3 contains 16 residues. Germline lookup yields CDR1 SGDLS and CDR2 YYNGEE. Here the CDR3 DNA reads TGTGCCAGCAGCGTAGACCCCCACAGCTCTGGAAACACCATATATTTT. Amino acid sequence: CASSVDPHSSGNTIYF.

Written as DNA, the CDR3 is TGTGCCAGCAGCTTCCAGGGGGGCCTAAACTATGGCTACACCTTC. Its translation: CASSFQGGLNYGYTF. J is TRBJ1-2 and V is TRBV5-5; 7 bases line up with TRBD1. This CDR3 contains 15 residues. Germline V gene lookup returns CDR1 SGHKS and CDR2 YYEKEE (reference sequence). Trimming took 2 bases from V and 2 from J; bases not matched to a gene: 6.

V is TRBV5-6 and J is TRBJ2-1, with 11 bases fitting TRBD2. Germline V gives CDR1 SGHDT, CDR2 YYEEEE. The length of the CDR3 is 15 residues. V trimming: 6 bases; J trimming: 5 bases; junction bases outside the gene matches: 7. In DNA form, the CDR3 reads TGTGCCAGCAACCCTAGCGGGAGGCGAAACAATGAGCAGTTCTTC. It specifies CASNPSGRRNNEQFF.

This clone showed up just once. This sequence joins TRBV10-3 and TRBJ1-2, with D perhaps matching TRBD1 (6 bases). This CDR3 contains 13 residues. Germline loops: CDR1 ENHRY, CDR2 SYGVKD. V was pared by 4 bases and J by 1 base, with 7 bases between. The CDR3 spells CAISADSNYGYTF. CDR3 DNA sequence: TGTGCCATCAGTGCGGACAGTAACTATGGCTACACCTTC.

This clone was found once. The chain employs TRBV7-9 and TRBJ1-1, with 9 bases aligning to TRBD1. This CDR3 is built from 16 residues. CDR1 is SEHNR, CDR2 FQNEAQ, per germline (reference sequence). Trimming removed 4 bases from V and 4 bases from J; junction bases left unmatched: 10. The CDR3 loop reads CASSSSTGGRGTEAFF. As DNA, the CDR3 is TGTGCCAGCAGCTCCTCGACAGGGGGGCGAGGCACTGAAGCTTTCTTT.

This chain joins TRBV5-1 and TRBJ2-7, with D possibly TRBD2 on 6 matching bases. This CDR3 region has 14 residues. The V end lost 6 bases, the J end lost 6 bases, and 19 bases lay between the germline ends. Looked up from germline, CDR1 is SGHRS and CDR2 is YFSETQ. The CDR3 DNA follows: TGCGCCAGCACCCGTGACCCTAGCGCAAGCGAGCAGTACTTC. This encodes CASTRDPSASEQYF.

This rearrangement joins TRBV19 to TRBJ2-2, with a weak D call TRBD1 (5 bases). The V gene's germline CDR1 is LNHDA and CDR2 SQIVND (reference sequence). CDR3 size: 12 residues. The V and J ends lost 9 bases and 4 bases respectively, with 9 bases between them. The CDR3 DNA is TGTGCCAGCTACAGGCCCACCGGGGAGCTGTTTTTT. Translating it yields CASYRPTGELFF.

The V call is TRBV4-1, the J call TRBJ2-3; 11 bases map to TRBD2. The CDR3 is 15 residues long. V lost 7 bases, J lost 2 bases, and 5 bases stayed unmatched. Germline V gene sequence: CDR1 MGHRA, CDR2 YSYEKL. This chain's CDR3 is CASTGTSGYTDTQYF. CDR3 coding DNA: TGCGCCAGCACCGGGACTAGCGGATACACAGATACGCAGTATTTT.

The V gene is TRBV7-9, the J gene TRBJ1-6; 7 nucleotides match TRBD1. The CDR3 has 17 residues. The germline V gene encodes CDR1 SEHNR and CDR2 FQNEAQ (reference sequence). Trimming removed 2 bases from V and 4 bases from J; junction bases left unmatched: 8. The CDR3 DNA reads TGTGCCAGCAGCTTATGGGGCAGGGGGAATTATAATTCACCCCTCCACTTT. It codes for CASSLWGRGNYNSPLHF. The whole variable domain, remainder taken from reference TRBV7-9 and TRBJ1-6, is DTGVSQNPRHKITKRGQNVTFRCDPISEHNRLYWYRQTLGQGPEFLTYFQNEAQLEKSRLLSDRFSAERPKGSFSTLEIQRTEQGDSAMYLCASSLWGRGNYNSPLHFGNGTRLTVT.

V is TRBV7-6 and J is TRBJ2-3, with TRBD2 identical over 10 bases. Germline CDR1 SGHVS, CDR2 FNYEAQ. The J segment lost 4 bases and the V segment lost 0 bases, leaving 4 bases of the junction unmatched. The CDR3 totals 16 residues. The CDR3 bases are TGTGCCAGCAGCTTAGCGAGCGGGAGGGGGTCAGATACGCAGTATTTT. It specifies CASSLASGRGSDTQYF.

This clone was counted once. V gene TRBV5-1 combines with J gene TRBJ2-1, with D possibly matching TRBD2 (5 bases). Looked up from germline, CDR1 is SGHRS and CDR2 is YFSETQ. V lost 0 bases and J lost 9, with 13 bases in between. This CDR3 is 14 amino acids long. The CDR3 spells CASSLALSSGEQFF. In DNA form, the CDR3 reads TGCGCCAGCAGCTTGGCCTTGTCGAGCGGTGAGCAGTTCTTC.

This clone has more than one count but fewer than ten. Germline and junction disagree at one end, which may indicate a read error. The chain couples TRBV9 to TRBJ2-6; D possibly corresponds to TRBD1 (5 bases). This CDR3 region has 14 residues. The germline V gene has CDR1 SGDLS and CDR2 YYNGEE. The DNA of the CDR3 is TGTGCCAGCAGCGGCTTCTCTGGGGCCAACGGCCTGACTTTC. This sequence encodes CASSGFSGANGLTF.